The entry below gives a single T cell receptor (beta chain) sequence along with its context. What it recognizes is unknown. This sample is part of a study of cytomegalovirus exposure and HLA in healthy donors. Study-wide points: Prior analysis indicated that the majority of TCR beta V segments exhibited productivity approximately 87% or approximately 30% of the time. Trimming of TCR beta V- and J-genes showed a link, identified in a later analysis, to a missense DCLRE1C variant.

Germline V gene data show CDR1 as SGHNT and CDR2 as YYREEE (reference sequence). CDR3 length: 15 amino acids. The V gene end was trimmed by 4 bases and the J gene end by 9 bases; junction bases not matched to a gene: 11. The PCR used 60 Vbeta and 13 Jbeta primers. TCRdb's copy holds only in-frame clones and misses some; the assay was immunoSEQ multiplex PCR. The table has around 120,000 clones, around 85% seen once. Sequenced: PBMCs. The clonotype was recovered from a boy between 10 and 17 years old in good health and CMV-seronegative. The V and J genes are TRBV5-4 and TRBJ2-1, with 9 bases that match TRBD2. The CDR3 reads CASSPRGLALFEQFF. CDR3 nucleotide sequence: TGTGCCAGCAGCCCCCGGGGACTAGCCCTATTTGAGCAGTTCTTC.